A single sample gave rise to the 18 T cell receptor beta chains below, sequenced in a study of blood T cell repertoires in COVID-19. The repertoire was sequenced with immunoSEQ multiplex PCR; TCRdb's copy has only in-frame clones and lacks some. This table holds about 310,000 clones, 85% to 90% found once. The sequencing input was PBMCs or T cells enriched from blood (not recorded which). These receptor sequences come from a woman in her late teens or twenties with acute COVID-19.

The rearrangement links TRBV28 to TRBJ1-1; TRBD1 matches 8 bases. V gave up 3 bases and J gave up 5 bases; unmatched junction bases: 5. Per germline, CDR1 MDHEN and CDR2 SYDVKM. The CDR3 extends over 14 amino acids. As DNA, the CDR3 is TGTGCCAGCAGTTTCCAGGGGGCGAGGACTGAAGCTTTCTTT. The encoded protein is CASSFQGARTEAFF.

This chain joins TRBV28 and TRBJ1-1, with D uncertain. CDR3 length equals 12 residues. Trimming pared 4 bases from V and 12 bases from J, leaving 15 bases between. Per germline, CDR1 MDHEN and CDR2 SYDVKM. The CDR3 coding sequence is TGTGCCAGCAGTTCCGGGATTTTGAGAACTTTCTTT. It codes for CASSSGILRTFF. Variable domain in full (rest from reference TRBV28 and TRBJ1-1): DVKVTQSSRYLVKRTGEKVFLECVQDMDHENMFWYRQDPGLGLRLIYFSYDVKMKEKGDIPEGYSVSREKKERFSLILESASTNQTSMYLCASSSGILRTFFGQGTRLTVV.

The rearrangement uses TRBV14 and TRBJ1-1; 12 bases line up with TRBD1. The germline gives CDR1 SGHDN, CDR2 FVKESK. The CDR3 totals 15 residues. With 3 bases clipped from V and 7 bases from J, the junction kept 6 bases outside the gene matches. CDR3 sequence: CASSHWDRGPGEAFF. The CDR3 region has the DNA TGTGCCAGCAGCCACTGGGACAGGGGGCCGGGTGAAGCTTTCTTT.

The chain combines TRBV19 with TRBJ1-1; D ambiguous. V was clipped by 1 base and J by 0 bases, with 9 bases between them. This CDR3 spans 15 amino acids. Germline V CDR1 and CDR2: LNHDA, SQIVND (reference sequence). CDR3: CASSIVGSMNTEAFF. CDR3 DNA sequence: TGTGCCAGTAGTATAGTTGGGAGCATGAACACTGAAGCTTTCTTT.

This chain's CDR3 is CASSPIAGGTPASYEQYF. The CDR3 DNA sequence: TGTGCCAGCTCTCCTATAGCGGGAGGCACCCCGGCCTCCTACGAGCAGTACTTC. The chain joins TRBV19 to TRBJ2-7, with 10 bases fitting TRBD2. Germline V gene sequence: CDR1 LNHDA, CDR2 SQIVND (reference sequence). Trimming removed 9 bases from V and 0 bases from J; junction bases left unmatched: 17. The CDR3 is 18 amino acids.

This clone has more than one count but fewer than ten. The chain carries TRBV19 and TRBJ2-7; 9 bases are a match to TRBD1. Germline trimming cut 6 bases from V and 5 bases from J; bases unmatched to any gene: 2. Germline-derived CDR1 and CDR2 are LNHDA and SQIVND (reference sequence). CDR3 length: 12 amino acids. DNA for the CDR3: TGTGCCAGTAGGGACAGGGGCCACGAGCAGTACTTC. Encoded protein: CASRDRGHEQYF.

This chain joins TRBV19 and TRBJ2-1; TRBD2 aligns across 7 bases. The V gene's germline CDR1 is LNHDA and CDR2 SQIVND (reference sequence). The CDR3 extends over 17 amino acids. The V segment lost 0 bases and the J segment 0 bases; nucleotides outside the gene matches: 5. The DNA of the CDR3 is TGTGCCAGTAGTATAGATCCCCGCGGGAGCTCCTACAATGAGCAGTTCTTC. Encoded protein: CASSIDPRGSSYNEQFF.

V and J are TRBV6-5 and TRBJ2-7; D is possibly TRBD2 (6 bases). Germline CDR1 is MNHEY and CDR2 is SVGAGI. V was trimmed by 3 bases and J by 1 base, leaving 10 bases between them. This CDR3 comprises 14 residues. The CDR3 loop is CASSYSGTSYEQYF. The CDR3 DNA reads TGTGCCAGCAGTTATAGCGGAACTTCCTACGAGCAGTACTTC.

The chain recombines TRBV24-1 with TRBJ1-1; TRBD1 might be the D (5 bases). The CDR3 runs 14 residues. CDR1 and CDR2 from the germline V gene are KGHDR and SFDVKD. V lost 7 bases and J lost 1, with 12 bases in between. The CDR3 DNA follows: TGTGCCACCAGGCCAGGGTACGGGAACACTGAAGCTTTCTTT. Its protein product is CATRPGYGNTEAFF.

The rearrangement links TRBV7-6 to TRBJ2-1, with D perhaps matching TRBD2 (6 bases). V lost 0 bases, J lost 8 bases, and 11 bases lay in between. This CDR3 comprises 14 residues. Per the germline V gene, CDR1 is SGHVS and CDR2 is FNYEAQ. The CDR3 sequence is CASSLAGGTDEQFF. Written as DNA, the CDR3 is TGTGCCAGCAGCTTAGCGGGAGGCACCGATGAGCAGTTCTTC. Looking up the rest from reference TRBV7-6 and TRBJ2-1 gives the full variable domain: GAGVSQSPRYKVTKRGQDVALRCDPISGHVSLYWYRQALGQGPEFLTYFNYEAQQDKSGLPNDRFSAERPEGSISTLTIQRTEQRDSAMYRCASSLAGGTDEQFFGPGTRLTVL.

This clone showed up just a few times. The chain recombines TRBV2 with TRBJ1-2; D unclear. CDR3 length: 14 residues. V gave up 7 bases and J gave up 6 bases, with 18 bases separating them. Germline V gene data show CDR1 as SNHLY and CDR2 as FYNNEI. CDR3 nucleotide sequence: TGTGCCAGCACTATATCCTCAGGCCTACATGGCTACACCTTC. Translation gives CASTISSGLHGYTF.

The gene calls are TRBV28 and TRBJ2-7, with 8 bases fitting TRBD2. The CDR3 loop spans 13 amino acids. CDR1 and CDR2 (germline): MDHEN, SYDVKM. Trimming removed 7 bases from V and 6 bases from J; junction bases left unmatched: 8. CDR3 coding DNA: TGTGCCAGCACAGCGGGAGCAAAGATCGAGCAGTACTTC. Amino acids: CASTAGAKIEQYF.

In its sample, this clone was seen once. Here the CDR3 DNA reads TGTGCCAGCAGCTTGTCACAGGGGGCGGGAAACGAGCAGTACTTC. It yields the protein CASSLSQGAGNEQYF. The chain joins TRBV7-6 to TRBJ2-7, with TRBD1 identical over 9 bases. CDR1 SGHVS and CDR2 FNYEAQ come from the germline V gene. This CDR3 is built from 15 residues. The trim removed 3 bases at V and 5 bases at J, leaving 8 bases unmatched.

This rearrangement joins TRBV5-4 to TRBJ2-1, with 7 bases that match TRBD2. Germline V gene data show CDR1 as SGHNT and CDR2 as YYREEE (reference sequence). CDR3 length: 16 amino acids. V gave up 3 bases and J gave up 2 bases; unmatched junction bases: 8. The chain's CDR3 is CASSSSLAATYNEQFF. The CDR3 DNA reads TGTGCCAGCAGCTCCTCTCTAGCGGCCACCTACAATGAGCAGTTCTTC.

The rearrangement uses TRBV6-5 and TRBJ1-5; D unclear. Germline loops: CDR1 MNHEY, CDR2 SVGAGI. There are 16 residues in the CDR3. The V end was cut by 0 bases, the J end by 0 bases, with 9 bases between. CDR3 sequence: CASSYSSTHSNQPQHF. CDR3 in DNA: TGTGCCAGCAGTTACTCGAGCACCCATAGCAATCAGCCCCAGCATTTT.

The chain uses TRBV28 and TRBJ1-3; 7 bases map to TRBD1. The CDR3 sequence is 14 residues long. Germline loops: CDR1 MDHEN, CDR2 SYDVKM. The V segment lost 7 bases and the J segment 0 bases; nucleotides outside the gene matches: 3. Written as DNA, the CDR3 is TGTGCCAGCACCGCAGGGGGCTCTGGAAACACCATATATTTT. The encoded protein is CASTAGGSGNTIYF.

J is TRBJ2-5 and V is TRBV10-3; 8 bases are a match to TRBD1. Trimming removed 5 bases from V and 6 bases from J; junction bases left unmatched: 5. Looked up from germline, CDR1 is ENHRY and CDR2 is SYGVKD. The CDR3 length is 13 residues. The CDR3 coding sequence is TGTGCCATCAGTCAGACAGGGGAGAAGACCCAGTACTTC. This sequence encodes CAISQTGEKTQYF.

The rearrangement joins TRBV7-6 to TRBJ2-2; a weak D match, TRBD1 (5 bases). Germline V CDR1 and CDR2: SGHVS, FNYEAQ. The V and J ends lost 4 bases and 3 bases respectively, with 15 bases between them. The CDR3 runs 16 residues. As DNA, the CDR3 is TGTGCCAGCAGCTCACGGCTAGGGGTGGACACCGGGGAGCTGTTTTTT. Its protein product is CASSSRLGVDTGELFF.